This T cell receptor beta chain originates from a study of OX40 agonist ivuxolimab in advanced cancers. Whole-study context: An agonistic human IgG2 monoclonal antibody against OX40 (CD134) was given. Each dose-escalation patient presented with hepatocellular carcinoma, melanoma, renal cell or head and neck cancer. Past anti-PD-1, anti-PD-L1 or anti-CTLA-4 therapy was accepted, and 40% to 50% had received some. Points from the study as a whole: Antigens targeted by the expanded peripheral T cells were not determined.

This clone appeared a few times. Its specificity is unknown. Repertoires were generated with immunoSEQ multiplex PCR, while TCRdb's copy carries only in-frame clones and drops some. The repertoire holds around 94,000 clones, 80% to 90% seen once, with over 0.3% in the top ten. With 1 base removed from V and 4 bases from J, the gap between germline ends came to 9 bases. The CDR3 runs to 14 residues. Germline V CDR1 and CDR2: SGHTA, FQGNSA. The clonotype comes from an adult with an advanced solid tumor such as melanoma, head and neck, liver or kidney cancer. The chain is built from TRBV7-2 and TRBJ2-3; no definite D call. Specimen: CD4+ or CD8+ T cells sorted from blood, collected in a trial of the OX40 agonist ivuxolimab. CDR3 bases: TGTGCCAGCAGCTTAGGATCAGGACCAGATACGCAGTATTTT. This translates into CASSLGSGPDTQYF.